This T cell receptor beta chain was obtained from a study of type 1 regulatory T cells (dated by TCRdb to the early 2020s). For the study in its entirety: An in vitro protocol by which a Tr1-enriched, alloantigen-specific CD4 T cell product named T-allo10 was generated was characterized in the study. Patients with hematological malignancies who were receiving allogeneic hematopoietic stem cell transplantation were the group in which T-allo10 was being clinically evaluated.

The study at large found these results: Tr1 cells showed a more restricted TCR repertoire than non-Tr1 cells, which the study interpreted as alloantigen-induced clonal expansion.

From a lookup of the germline V gene (reference sequence), CDR1 and CDR2 are DFQATT and SNEGSKA. Counted from cysteine to phenylalanine, this CDR3 has 14 amino acids. The retained sequence is limited to the CDR3, 42 bases, with the frame set at the first base. V is cut by 3 bases and J by 2 bases, and the space between the germline ends is 10 bases. This clonotype was seen only once. What antigen it recognizes has not been identified. No clone much larger than this one lies a single base away; base qualities are absent. A single read is weak support. The sequencing machine was an Illumina MiSeq. The public reads were reprocessed in TCRdb via fastp at Q25 and MiXCR, keeping in-frame beta chains. CDR3 protein sequences are deduplicated, and each keeps its most common genes and DNA. The sample profile shows about 62,000 distinct CDR3 sequences; 62% of them were found once. The ten largest clones capture 1.5% to 2% of the sample.

Sample: cultured non-Tr1 T cells, either the whole culture or a sorted T cell fraction (not recorded which). Interpreted using the paper, the cell subset or site label stands for: non-Tr1 population from the T-allo10 product. The rearranged segments are TRBV20-1 and TRBJ1-4; the D gene is perhaps TRBD1, on 5 matching bases. This receptor was obtained from a human donor in good health. This receptor carries the CDR3 CSARGLLTNEKLFF. DNA sequence: TGCAGTGCTAGGGGACTGCTCACTAATGAAAAACTGTTTTTT.